The rows below give T cell receptor beta chains drawn from one sample of a study of blood T cell repertoires in COVID-19. Measured with immunoSEQ multiplex PCR; TCRdb has only the in-frame clones, and not every one. This sample has about 130,000 clones, with around 86% found just once. Sequencing was carried out using peripheral blood. Receptors were obtained from a woman older than 75 with acute or convalescent COVID-19. The CDR3 runs from the conserved cysteine through the conserved F or W. Each record gives: D gene, J gene, clone size, V gene, CDR3 DNA, CDR3 protein. A D gene is named only where the DNA matches it firmly. Clone sizes are given selectively: once, few, many, or a class where the clone is expanded.

>-|TRBJ1-5|-|TRBV4-1
TGCGCCAGCAGCCAAGATTCCGGGATTCCGCCCCAGCATTTT
CASSQDSGIPPQHF
>-|TRBJ2-5|once|TRBV6-2/TRBV6-3
TGTGCCAGCAGTTACAGCTACCGCCAAGAGACCCAGTACTTC
CASSYSYRQETQYF
>-|TRBJ2-2|-|TRBV18
TGTGCCAGCTCGCGACAGAACACCGGGGAGCTGTTTTTT
CASSRQNTGELFF
>-|TRBJ1-2|-|TRBV19
TGTGCCAGTAGTATTGGGGGAGGGGAAGCTAACTATGGCTACACCTTC
CASSIGGGEANYGYTF
>-|TRBJ1-2|-|TRBV19
TGTGCCAGTAGTATGGGGAGGGCCGGGGGCTACACCTTC
CASSMGRAGGYTF
>TRBD1|TRBJ1-6|-|TRBV18
TGTGCCAGCTCACCACAGAGGTTGTGGAGGGACAGTGGTCATTCACCCCTCCACTTT
CASSPQRLWRDSGHSPLHF
>TRBD1|TRBJ1-2|few|TRBV11-2
TGTGCCAGCAGCTCGGCAGGGGGTAACTATGGCTACACCTTC
CASSSAGGNYGYTF
>-|TRBJ1-2|few|TRBV23-1
TGCGCCAGCAGTCAAGTCGACACGGCCTCGCGCTACACCTTC
CASSQVDTASRYTF
>-|TRBJ2-5|-|TRBV9
TGTGCCAGCAGCAGACCGGGCGGGACGGGGGAGACCCAGTACTTC
CASSRPGGTGETQYF
>-|TRBJ1-5|once|TRBV12-5
TGTGCTAGTGGATCCGGACACCGCAATCAGCCCCAGCATTTT
CASGSGHRNQPQHF
>-|TRBJ1-1|-|TRBV14
TGTGCCAGCAGCCCCCAACCTGGGGGGGCGCCGACTGAAGCTTTCTTT
CASSPQPGGAPTEAFF
>-|TRBJ1-4|-|TRBV18
TGTGCCAGCTCACCTCAGGGGACGGGTGAAAAACTGTTTTTT
CASSPQGTGEKLFF
>TRBD1|TRBJ2-3|once|TRBV5-1
TGCGCCAGCAGAACAGGGACAGGCCTGTGGGATACGCAGTATTTT
CASRTGTGLWDTQYF
>-|TRBJ2-5|-|TRBV29-1
TGCAGCGTTGAGAGGCAGGGAAAAGAGACCCAGTACTTC
CSVERQGKETQYF
>TRBD1|TRBJ1-4|few|TRBV19
TGTGCCAGTAGCAGCGTATCGCAGGGGGATGAAAAACTGTTTTTT
CASSSVSQGDEKLFF
>TRBD1|TRBJ1-1|-|TRBV19
TGTGCCAGTAGTATAGGGCAGGGGGCTGGGAACACTGAAGCTTTCTTT
CASSIGQGAGNTEAFF
>TRBD1|TRBJ1-2|-|TRBV27
TGTGCCAGCAGTCCCGGGACAGGTATCTATGGCTACACCTTC
CASSPGTGIYGYTF
>-|TRBJ1-4|-|TRBV10-2
TGCGCCAGCAGTCCGACAGCGAGTGGTGAAAAACTGTTTTTT
CASSPTASGEKLFF
>-|TRBJ2-3|-|TRBV5-1
TGCGCCAGCAGCTCGACCGGACAGAGCACAGATACGCAGTATTTT
CASSSTGQSTDTQYF
>TRBD2|TRBJ2-3|-|TRBV7-9
TGTGCCAGCAGCTCAGGGAGGGGACTCATAGGGACAGATACGCAGTATTTT
CASSSGRGLIGTDTQYF
>-|TRBJ2-1|-|TRBV9
TGTGCCAGCAGCGCTGGGGACTTCGATGAGCAGTTCTTC
CASSAGDFDEQFF
>-|TRBJ2-2|-|TRBV9
TGTGCCAGCAGCGTAGGGTCAGAGACATGGACCGGGGAGCTGTTTTTT
CASSVGSETWTGELFF
>-|TRBJ1-1|-|TRBV18
TGTGCCAGCTCACCGGGCGGGCGTGACACTGAAGCTTTCTTT
CASSPGGRDTEAFF
>-|TRBJ1-3|-|TRBV28
TGTGCCAGCAGTTTAGGGCAGGTCGCAAACACCATATATTTT
CASSLGQVANTIYF
>-|TRBJ1-5|-|TRBV3-1/TRBV3-2
TGTGCCAGCAGCCAAGACGGCGGTCAGCCCCAGCATTTT
CASSQDGGQPQHF
>-|TRBJ1-2|-|TRBV5-1
TGCGCCAGCAGCTTGGGATTGTCGGAGAGCTATGGCTACACCTTC
CASSLGLSESYGYTF
>TRBD1|TRBJ1-4|-|TRBV20-1
TGCAGTGCTAGTCCCCCAGCGGGGACAGGGAATGAAAAACTGTTTTTT
CSASPPAGTGNEKLFF
>-|TRBJ1-2|-|TRBV18
TGTGCCAGCTCACTCACCACCCTGACAACCACCTCTGGCTACACCTTC
CASSLTTLTTTSGYTF
>TRBD1|TRBJ1-4|once|TRBV11-2
TGTGCCAGCAGCTCTTTACAGGGGTCCCCTAATGAAAAACTGTTTTTT
CASSSLQGSPNEKLFF
>TRBD1|TRBJ1-5|few|TRBV7-2
TGTGCCAGCAGCCCTGGGACAGGGGGGTTTCAGCCCCAGCATTTT
CASSPGTGGFQPQHF
>TRBD1|TRBJ1-1|-|TRBV12-3/TRBV12-4
TGTGCCAGCAGTTTAGGACAGGGCACTGAAGCTTTCTTT
CASSLGQGTEAFF
>-|TRBJ2-5|-|TRBV28
TGTGCCAGCAGTTTGAGTCAAGAGACCCAGTACTTC
CASSLSQETQYF
>-|TRBJ1-6|-|TRBV2
TGTGCCAGCAGCGCACAGGGCGTACGGAATTCACCCCTCCACTTT
CASSAQGVRNSPLHF
>-|TRBJ2-3|-|TRBV4-1
TGCGCCAGCAGCCGGCAGGGACTCGCCGAATCCCCAGATACGCAGTATTTT
CASSRQGLAESPDTQYF
>TRBD1|TRBJ1-2|-|TRBV6-5
TGTGCCAGCCGGGACAGGGCCAACTATGGCTACACCTTC
CASRDRANYGYTF
>TRBD1|TRBJ1-2|-|TRBV9
TGTGCCAGCAGCCGCGGACAGGGGTCTGATGATGGCTACACCTTC
CASSRGQGSDDGYTF
>-|TRBJ2-3|-|TRBV4-3
TGCGCCAGCAGCCAAGGGAACTGGAGAGATGCAGATACGCAGTATTTT
CASSQGNWRDADTQYF
>TRBD1|TRBJ1-2|-|TRBV5-1
TGCGCCAGCAGCTTGGCTCCAGGGGGAAACTATGGCTACACCTTC
CASSLAPGGNYGYTF
>TRBD2|TRBJ2-5|-|TRBV5-4
TGTGCCAGCAGCGCTCCGGGACTAGCGGGGGGGCCGAGGCAAGAGACCCAGTACTTC
CASSAPGLAGGPRQETQYF
>-|TRBJ1-6|-|TRBV5-6
TGTGCCAGCAGCCCGCGGAGGGGAAGTTCACCCCTCCACTTT
CASSPRRGSSPLHF
>TRBD1|TRBJ2-1|-|TRBV27
TGTGCCAGCGGGGTCGACAGGGGCGCCCACAATGAGCAGTTCTTC
CASGVDRGAHNEQFF
>-|TRBJ1-2|-|TRBV6-6
TGTGCCAGCAGTTACTCGAGAGGGTCTAACTATGGCTACACCTTC
CASSYSRGSNYGYTF
>-|TRBJ2-1|-|TRBV6-5
TGTGCCAGCAGCGAGAGCTCCTACAATGAGCAGTTCTTC
CASSESSYNEQFF
>TRBD1|TRBJ1-2|-|TRBV29-1
TGCAGCGTTGAGACAGGGGTCTATGGCTACACCTTC
CSVETGVYGYTF
>TRBD1|TRBJ1-4|-|TRBV7-9
TGTGCCAGCAGCTTAGCGAGCCCTTTAGGGGGCGGTGAAAAACTGTTTTTT
CASSLASPLGGGEKLFF
>TRBD1|TRBJ1-4|-|TRBV27
TGTGCCAGCATGGAGGGGGCTACTAATGAAAAACTGTTTTTT
CASMEGATNEKLFF
>TRBD1|TRBJ1-2|-|TRBV12-3/TRBV12-4
TGTGCCAGCAGACCGGGTATAGGGGGCCTCACCTTC
CASRPGIGGLTF
>-|TRBJ1-2|few|TRBV27
TGTGCCAGCAGTTCAACCCCAGGGCTTGGCTACACCTTC
CASSSTPGLGYTF
>-|TRBJ1-2|-|TRBV5-1
TGCGCCAGCAGCTATGACAGAAATGGCTACACCTTC
CASSYDRNGYTF
>-|TRBJ1-5|-|TRBV30
TGTGCCTGGAGTGAGCTAAACACGGGTCCCCTTTCCAATCAGCCCCAGCATTTT
CAWSELNTGPLSNQPQHF
>-|TRBJ1-5|-|TRBV20-1
TGCAGTGCTAGTTTGGGGGCAAGGGGTGATCAGCCCCAGCATTTT
CSASLGARGDQPQHF
>-|TRBJ2-5|-|TRBV6-5
TGTGCCAGCAGTTGGGGCCCGATCGGGGAGACCCAGTACTTC
CASSWGPIGETQYF
>TRBD1|TRBJ2-5|-|TRBV7-2
TGTGCCAGCAGCTTAATGGGACAGGTGAAGGTCGAGACCCAGTACTTC
CASSLMGQVKVETQYF
>TRBD1|TRBJ1-1|-|TRBV3-1/TRBV3-2
TGTGCCAGCAGCCAAGGGGACAGACGAGCTTTCTTT
CASSQGDRRAFF
>TRBD1|TRBJ1-2|-|TRBV7-9
TGTGCCAGCAGCTTAAGACAGGGGAGCTACACCTTC
CASSLRQGSYTF
>TRBD1|TRBJ1-1|-|TRBV3-1/TRBV3-2
TGTGCCAGCAGCCAAACAGGGGGGAACACTGAAGCTTTCTTT
CASSQTGGNTEAFF
>-|TRBJ1-1|-|TRBV6-2/TRBV6-3
TGTGCCAGCAGTTACGACGGAGTCACGGTAGCTTTCTTT
CASSYDGVTVAFF